The T cell receptor beta chain under discussion was sequenced for a study of T cell changes during pregnancy in multiple sclerosis. Measured with immunoSEQ multiplex PCR; TCRdb has only the in-frame clones, and not every one. The table shows about 72,000 clones, with about 90% occurring only once. This clone was observed a few times. The CDR3 has 12 residues. Trimming removed 3 bases at V and 1 base at J, with 6 bases between. Germline lookup yields CDR1 SQVTM and CDR2 ANQGSEA. The J gene is TRBJ1-1, the V gene TRBV29-1; D is unclear. The specimen was peripheral blood, collected in the second trimester of pregnancy. This sequence was found in a female donor with multiple sclerosis, enrolled in a pregnancy study. The CDR3 protein is CSVDIQNTEAFF. The CDR3 DNA sequence: TGCAGCGTTGACATACAGAACACTGAAGCTTTCTTT. Full variable domain (missing parts from reference TRBV29-1 and TRBJ1-1): SAVISQKPSRDICQRGTSLTIQCQVDSQVTMMFWYRQQPGQSLTLIATANQGSEATYESGFVIDKFPISRPNLTFSTLTVSNMSPEDSSIYLCSVDIQNTEAFFGQGTRLTVV.